This passage covers 3 T cell receptor beta chains from one sample sequenced in a study of CD8 T cells in ankylosing spondylitis. Points from the study as a whole: Blood from ankylosing spondylitis patients appeared to carry a characteristic roughly eight-variant TCR beta motif.

One entry per CDR3 protein results from TCRdb running MiXCR on the 5' RACE reads. The repertoire holds about 500,000 distinct CDR3 sequences, 5.3% seen once, with roughly 3.5% in the top ten. Their specific antigens are unknown. The specimen sequenced was blood, either unsorted or a sorted T cell fraction (not recorded which). All receptors derive from a male donor with ankylosing spondylitis.

This clonotype occurred a few times. CDR3 sequence reads: CASSAGNRGVGETQYF. CDR3 nucleotides: TGCGCCAGCAGCGCTGGGAACAGGGGGGTTGGTGAGACCCAGTACTTC. This chain uses TRBV5-1 with TRBJ2-5; 8 positions match TRBD1. There are 16 residues in the CDR3. V trimming: 4 bases; J trimming: 5 bases; junction bases outside the gene matches: 13. Germline V CDR1 and CDR2: SGHRS, YFSETQ.

V and J are TRBV7-8 and TRBJ1-6; D gene ambiguous. Germline values: CDR1 SGHVS, CDR2 FQNEAQ. V was cut by 5 bases and J by 0 bases, with 14 bases left in between. The CDR3 covers 17 residues. The CDR3 reads CASSDKTASSYNSPLHF. CDR3 DNA sequence: TGTGCCAGCAGCGATAAGACGGCGAGCTCCTATAATTCACCCCTCCACTTT.

The gene calls are TRBV4-1 and TRBJ1-1; 7 bases map to TRBD1. The germline gives CDR1 MGHRA, CDR2 YSYEKL. This CDR3 has 15 residues. The V segment lost 2 bases and the J segment 1 base; nucleotides outside the gene matches: 4. In DNA, the CDR3 is TGCGCCAGCAGCCAAATCCGGGACAGGAACACTGAAGCTTTCTTT. Its protein is CASSQIRDRNTEAFF.